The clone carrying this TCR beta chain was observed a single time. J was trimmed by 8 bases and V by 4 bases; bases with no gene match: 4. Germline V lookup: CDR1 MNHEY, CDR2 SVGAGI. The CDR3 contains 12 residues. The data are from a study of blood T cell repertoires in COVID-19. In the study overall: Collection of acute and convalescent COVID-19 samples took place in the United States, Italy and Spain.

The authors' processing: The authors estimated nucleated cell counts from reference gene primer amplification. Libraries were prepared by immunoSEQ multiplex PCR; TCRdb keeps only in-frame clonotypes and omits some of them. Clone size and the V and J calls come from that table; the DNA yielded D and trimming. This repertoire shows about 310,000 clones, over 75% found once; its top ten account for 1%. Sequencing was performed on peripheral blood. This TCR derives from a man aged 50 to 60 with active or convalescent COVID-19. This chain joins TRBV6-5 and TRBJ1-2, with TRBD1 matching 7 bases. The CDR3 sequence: CASSSDRVGYTF. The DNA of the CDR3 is TGTGCCAGCAGTTCCGACAGGGTGGGCTACACCTTC.